The text below deals with one TCR beta chain. The antigen is undetermined. V lost 7 bases, J lost 11 bases, and 6 bases lay in between. This CDR3 has 10 amino acids. CDR1 and CDR2 from the germline V gene are MDHEN and SYDVKM. This entry belongs to a study of T cell responses to AZD1222 COVID-19 vaccine. Whole-study findings and limits: Repertoires were collected only later (after the peak T cell response had occurred). Clonal diversity was possibly underestimated, and the donors were mostly white British, with more females. Dominant CD4 TCR responses targeted spike regions 160-218 and 743-854. Just a handful of AZD1222 recipients were seropositive at baseline.

TCRdb keeps only in-frame clones here, not all; method: immunoSEQ multiplex PCR. The sample yields about 220,000 clones, just over 90% seen once. V is TRBV28 and J is TRBJ1-6, with D unclear. The source is an adult in good health. The material was peripheral blood, obtained on day 0 of MenACWY control vaccination. This CDR3 is CASIGPPLHF. CDR3 nucleotides: TGTGCCAGCATTGGTCCACCCCTCCACTTT.